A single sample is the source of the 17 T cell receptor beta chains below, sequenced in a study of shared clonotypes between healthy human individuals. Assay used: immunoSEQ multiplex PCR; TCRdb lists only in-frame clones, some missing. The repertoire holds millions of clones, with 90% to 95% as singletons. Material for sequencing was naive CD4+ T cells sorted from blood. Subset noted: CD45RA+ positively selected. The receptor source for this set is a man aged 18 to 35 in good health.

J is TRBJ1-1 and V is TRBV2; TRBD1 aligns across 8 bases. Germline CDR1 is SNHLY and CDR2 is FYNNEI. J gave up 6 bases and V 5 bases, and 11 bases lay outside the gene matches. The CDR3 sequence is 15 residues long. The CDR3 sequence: CASSTITGGDSEAFF. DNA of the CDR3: TGTGCCAGCAGTACTATCACAGGGGGGGACTCTGAAGCTTTCTTT.

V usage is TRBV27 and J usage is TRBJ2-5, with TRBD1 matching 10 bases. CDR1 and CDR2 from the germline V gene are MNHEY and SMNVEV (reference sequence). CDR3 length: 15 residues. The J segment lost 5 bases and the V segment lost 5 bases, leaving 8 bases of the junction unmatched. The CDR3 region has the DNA TGTGCCAGCAGTAGACAGGGGGCATCATTCGAGACCCAGTACTTC. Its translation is CASSRQGASFETQYF.

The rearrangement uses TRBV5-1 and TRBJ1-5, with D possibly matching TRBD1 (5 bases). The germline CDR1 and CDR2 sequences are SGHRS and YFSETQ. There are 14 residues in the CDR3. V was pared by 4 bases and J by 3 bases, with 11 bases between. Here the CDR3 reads CASSNGDHNQPQHF. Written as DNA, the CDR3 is TGCGCCAGCAGCAACGGGGACCACAATCAGCCCCAGCATTTT.

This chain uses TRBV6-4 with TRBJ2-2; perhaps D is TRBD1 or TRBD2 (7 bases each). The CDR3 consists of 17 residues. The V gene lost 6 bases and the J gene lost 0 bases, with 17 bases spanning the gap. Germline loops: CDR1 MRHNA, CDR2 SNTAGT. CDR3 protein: CASSARGGPANTGELFF. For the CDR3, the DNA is TGTGCCAGCAGCGCCAGGGGGGGGCCCGCGAACACCGGGGAGCTGTTTTTT.

The CDR3 DNA follows: TGTGCCTGGAGTGTACAGTCCGGCTCCGAAAAACTGTTTTTT. Amino acid sequence: CAWSVQSGSEKLFF. The rearrangement joins TRBV30 to TRBJ1-4; D unclear. V dropped 0 bases and J dropped 8 bases, with 13 bases sitting between them. The CDR3 contains 14 residues. CDR1 is GTSNPN and CDR2 is SVGIG in the germline V gene (reference sequence).

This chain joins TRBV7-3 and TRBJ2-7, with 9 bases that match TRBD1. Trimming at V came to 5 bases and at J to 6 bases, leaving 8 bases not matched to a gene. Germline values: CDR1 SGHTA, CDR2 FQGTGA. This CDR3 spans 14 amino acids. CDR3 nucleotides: TGTGCCAGCAGCCCATCGGGACAGGGATCCGAGCAGTACTTC. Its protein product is CASSPSGQGSEQYF.

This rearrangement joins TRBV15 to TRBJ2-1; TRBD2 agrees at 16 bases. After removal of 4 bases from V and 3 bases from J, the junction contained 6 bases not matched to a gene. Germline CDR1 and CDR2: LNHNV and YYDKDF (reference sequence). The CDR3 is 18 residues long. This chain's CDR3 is CATSMGLAGGPIYNEQFF. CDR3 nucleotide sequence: TGTGCCACCAGCATGGGACTAGCGGGAGGGCCTATCTACAATGAGCAGTTCTTC. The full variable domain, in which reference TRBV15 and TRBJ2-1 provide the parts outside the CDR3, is DAMVIQNPRYQVTQFGKPVTLSCSQTLNHNVMYWYQQKSSQAPKLLFHYYDKDFNNEADTPDNFQSRRPNTSFCFLDIRSPGLGDTAMYLCATSMGLAGGPIYNEQFFGPGTRLTVL.

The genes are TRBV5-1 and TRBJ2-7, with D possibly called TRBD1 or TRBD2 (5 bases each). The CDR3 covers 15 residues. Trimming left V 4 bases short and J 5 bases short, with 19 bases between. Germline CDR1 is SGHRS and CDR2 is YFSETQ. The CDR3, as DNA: TGCGCCAGCAGCGGGACCCGGTGGGGCCGGGACGAGCAGTACTTC. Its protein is CASSGTRWGRDEQYF. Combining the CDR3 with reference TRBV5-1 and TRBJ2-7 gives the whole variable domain KAGVTQTPRYLIKTRGQQVTLSCSPISGHRSVSWYQQTPGQGLQFLFEYFSETQRNKGNFPGRFSGRQFSNSRSEMNVSTLELGDSALYLCASSGTRWGRDEQYFGPGTRLTVT.

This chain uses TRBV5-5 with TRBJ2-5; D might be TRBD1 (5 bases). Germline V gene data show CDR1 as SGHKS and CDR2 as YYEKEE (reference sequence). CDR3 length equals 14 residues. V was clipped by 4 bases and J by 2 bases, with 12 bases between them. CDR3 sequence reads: CASSATTEQETQYF. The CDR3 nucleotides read TGTGCCAGCAGCGCTACGACAGAGCAAGAGACCCAGTACTTC.

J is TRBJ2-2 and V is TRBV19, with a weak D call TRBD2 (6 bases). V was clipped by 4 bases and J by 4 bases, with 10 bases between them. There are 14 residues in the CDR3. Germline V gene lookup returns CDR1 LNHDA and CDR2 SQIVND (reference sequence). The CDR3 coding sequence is TGTGCCAGTAGTAGTACGGGAGTCACCGGGGAGCTGTTTTTT. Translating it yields CASSSTGVTGELFF.

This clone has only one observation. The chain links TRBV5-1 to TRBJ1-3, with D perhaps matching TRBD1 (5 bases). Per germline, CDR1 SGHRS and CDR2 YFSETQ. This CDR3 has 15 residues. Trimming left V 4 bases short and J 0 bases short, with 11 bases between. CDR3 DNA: TGCGCCAGCAGCATGGGGACGGGCTCTGGAAACACCATATATTTT. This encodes CASSMGTGSGNTIYF.

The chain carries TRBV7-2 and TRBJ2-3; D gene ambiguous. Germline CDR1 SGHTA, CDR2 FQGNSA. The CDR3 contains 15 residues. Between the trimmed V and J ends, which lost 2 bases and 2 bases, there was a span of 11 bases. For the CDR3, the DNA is TGTGCCAGCAGCTTACAAGACTCCCCCACAGATACGCAGTATTTT. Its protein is CASSLQDSPTDTQYF.

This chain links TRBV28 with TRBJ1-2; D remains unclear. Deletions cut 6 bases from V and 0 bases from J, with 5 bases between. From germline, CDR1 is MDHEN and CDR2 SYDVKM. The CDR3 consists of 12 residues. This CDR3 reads CASSTANYGYTF. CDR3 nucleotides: TGTGCCAGCAGCACCGCTAACTATGGCTACACCTTC.

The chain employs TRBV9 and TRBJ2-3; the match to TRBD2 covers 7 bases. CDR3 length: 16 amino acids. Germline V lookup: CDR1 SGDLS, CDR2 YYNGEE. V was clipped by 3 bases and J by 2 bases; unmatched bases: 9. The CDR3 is CASSASLADYTDTQYF. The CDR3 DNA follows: TGTGCCAGCAGCGCATCCCTAGCGGATTACACAGATACGCAGTATTTT.

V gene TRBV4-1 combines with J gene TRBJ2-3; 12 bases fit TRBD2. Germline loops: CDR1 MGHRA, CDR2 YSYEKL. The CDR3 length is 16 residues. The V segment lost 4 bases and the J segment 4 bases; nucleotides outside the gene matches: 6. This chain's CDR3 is CASSPLTSGSPDTQYF. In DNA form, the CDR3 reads TGCGCCAGCAGCCCCTTGACTAGCGGGAGCCCAGATACGCAGTATTTT.

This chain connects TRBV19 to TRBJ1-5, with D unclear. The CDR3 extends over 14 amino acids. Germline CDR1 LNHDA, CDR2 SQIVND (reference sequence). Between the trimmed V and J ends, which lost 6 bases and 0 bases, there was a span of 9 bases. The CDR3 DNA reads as TGTGCCAGTAGCGGAGCCTATAGCAATCAGCCCCAGCATTTT. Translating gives CASSGAYSNQPQHF.

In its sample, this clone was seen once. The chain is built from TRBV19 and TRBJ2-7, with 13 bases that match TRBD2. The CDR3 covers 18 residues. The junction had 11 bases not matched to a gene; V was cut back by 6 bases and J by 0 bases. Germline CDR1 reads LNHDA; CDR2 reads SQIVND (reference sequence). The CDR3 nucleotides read TGTGCCAGTAGCCCCCCAGGGACTAGCGGGGTTAGCTCCTACGAGCAGTACTTC. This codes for CASSPPGTSGVSSYEQYF.